This record looks at one TCR beta chain sequence and its context. The sample is drawn from a study of beta chain features in type 1 diabetes. V was cut by 1 base and J by 2 bases, with 12 bases left in between. This CDR3 has 16 residues. Per germline, CDR1 MGHDK and CDR2 SYGVNS. Expressed TCRB transcripts were sequenced after all isolated RNA was converted to cDNA. The data were produced by immunoSEQ multiplex PCR, yet TCRdb's version contains in-frame clones alone and is incomplete. This sample has over 700,000 clones, with roughly a sixth found just once. This TCR derives from a woman younger than 35 in good health. Input material: naive CD4+ T cells from blood. The chain recombines TRBV25-1 with TRBJ1-3, with D perhaps TRBD1 (5 bases). CDR3 sequence (DNA): TGTGCCAGCAGTGAATTGTTCGGGACCACTGGAAACACCATATATTTT. The encoded protein is CASSELFGTTGNTIYF.